The 19 T cell receptor beta chains below all came from one sample that was sequenced in a study of OX40 agonist ivuxolimab in advanced cancers. The repertoire was sequenced with immunoSEQ multiplex PCR; TCRdb's copy has only in-frame clones and lacks some. The sample comprises about 150,000 clones, just over 90% of which are singletons, and around 1% rests with the top ten. Source: CD4+ or CD8+ T cells sorted from blood, taken in a trial of the OX40 agonist ivuxolimab. These receptors came from an adult with an advanced solid tumor such as melanoma, head and neck, liver or kidney cancer.

The genes are TRBV7-3 and TRBJ2-3, with D hard to call. Germline V CDR1 and CDR2: SGHTA, FQGTGA. The CDR3 is made up of 16 amino acids. V was shortened by 0 bases and J by 2 bases, with 12 bases between the two germline ends. The CDR3 DNA reads as TGTGCCAGCAGCTTAACGATATACGGCTCCACAGATACGCAGTATTTT. Translated, it gives CASSLTIYGSTDTQYF.

The rearrangement joins TRBV5-4 to TRBJ2-7; 8 bases are shared with TRBD1. This CDR3 spans 14 amino acids. In germline, CDR1 is SGHNT, CDR2 YYREEE (reference sequence). Trimming cost V 3 bases and J 4 bases; bases outside gene matches: 6. CDR3 sequence reads: CASSSGQGAYEQYF. Written as DNA, the CDR3 is TGTGCCAGCAGCTCCGGGCAGGGGGCATACGAGCAGTACTTC.

The sample holds one count of this clone. The chain combines TRBV9 with TRBJ2-7, with a tentative D call TRBD1 (6 bases). This CDR3 contains 16 residues. CDR1 is SGDLS and CDR2 is YYNGEE in the germline V gene. Trimming took off 1 base at V and 5 bases at J, with 19 bases between the two ends. This CDR3 reads CASSVMGAAFVDEQYF. Here the CDR3 DNA reads TGTGCCAGCAGCGTAATGGGGGCCGCTTTTGTCGACGAGCAGTACTTC.

This clone has a single count. This chain links TRBV7-3 with TRBJ2-1; TRBD2 matches at 7 bases. After removal of 2 bases from V and 7 bases from J, the junction contained 8 bases not matched to a gene. CDR1 and CDR2 from the germline V gene are SGHTA and FQGTGA. This CDR3 is built from 15 residues. The CDR3 sequence: CASSLLGGSGNEQFF. In DNA, the CDR3 is TGTGCCAGCAGCTTACTCGGCGGGAGCGGTAATGAGCAGTTCTTC.

This sequence joins TRBV5-6 and TRBJ2-7; 12 nucleotides align to TRBD2. V lost 4 bases to trimming and J lost 4 bases; unmatched junction nucleotides: 3. This CDR3 spans 14 amino acids. Germline CDR1 is SGHDT and CDR2 is YYEEEE. The chain's CDR3 is CASSQGLAGYEQYF. CDR3 nucleotide sequence: TGTGCCAGCAGCCAGGGACTAGCGGGTTACGAGCAGTACTTC.

The rearrangement joins TRBV28 to TRBJ2-6; D is unclear. The V end was cut by 6 bases, the J end by 4 bases, with 10 bases between. In germline, CDR1 is MDHEN, CDR2 SYDVKM. This CDR3 contains 14 residues. The CDR3 is CASREGSGANVLTF. The CDR3 DNA follows: TGTGCCAGCAGAGAAGGGTCCGGGGCCAACGTCCTGACTTTC.

The V call is TRBV9, the J call TRBJ2-3; D is perhaps TRBD2 (6 bases). The germline V gene encodes CDR1 SGDLS and CDR2 YYNGEE. This CDR3 comprises 16 residues. Trimming shortened V by 3 bases and J by 1 base, and 15 bases separated the two germline ends. CDR3 loop: CASSATGGYGTDTQYF. The CDR3 nucleotides read TGTGCCAGCAGCGCTACTGGGGGGTACGGCACAGATACGCAGTATTTT. Filled out from reference TRBV9 and TRBJ2-3, the complete variable domain reads DSGVTQTPKHLITATGQRVTLRCSPRSGDLSVYWYQQSLDQGLQFLIQYYNGEERAKGNILERFSAQQFPDLHSELNLSSLELGDSALYFCASSATGGYGTDTQYFGPGTRLTVL.

The V and J genes are TRBV6-6 and TRBJ1-3; D is uncertain. The ends were cut back, 0 bases at V and 3 bases at J, with 9 bases in the middle. The CDR3 spans 15 residues. Germline CDR1 reads MNHNY; CDR2 reads SVGAGI (reference sequence). CDR3 sequence (DNA): TGTGCCAGCAGTTACTCCTTCCCGGATGGAAACACCATATATTTT. It yields the protein CASSYSFPDGNTIYF.

This chain links TRBV7-8 with TRBJ2-7; D is perhaps TRBD2 (5 bases). This CDR3 has 15 residues. V was pared by 4 bases and J by 2 bases, with 15 bases between. The V gene's germline CDR1 is SGHVS and CDR2 FQNEAQ. In DNA, the CDR3 is TGTGCCAGCAGCTCTCCCCGGGAACAAGCCTACGAGCAGTACTTC. Amino acids: CASSSPREQAYEQYF. The whole variable domain, filled in from reference TRBV7-8 and TRBJ2-7, reads GAGVSQSPRYKVAKRGQDVALRCDPISGHVSLFWYQQALGQGPEFLTYFQNEAQLDKSGLPSDRFFAERPEGSVSTLKIQRTQQEDSAVYLCASSSPREQAYEQYFGPGTRLTVT.

V and J are TRBV28 and TRBJ1-5; a possible D gene is TRBD1 (5 bases). V shed 5 bases and J shed 5 bases, with 16 bases lying between them. CDR1 is MDHEN, CDR2 SYDVKM, per germline. This CDR3 has 15 amino acids. The DNA of the CDR3 is TGTGCCAGCAGTGGACAAGGCGCGGGCGATCAGCCCCAGCATTTT. Translation: CASSGQGAGDQPQHF. The full variable domain, its missing parts supplied by reference TRBV28 and TRBJ1-5, is DVKVTQSSRYLVKRTGEKVFLECVQDMDHENMFWYRQDPGLGLRLIYFSYDVKMKEKGDIPEGYSVSREKKERFSLILESASTNQTSMYLCASSGQGAGDQPQHFGDGTRLSIL.

The J gene is TRBJ2-1, the V gene TRBV7-2; 7 bases are shared with TRBD1. Trimming removed 5 bases from V and 4 bases from J; junction bases left unmatched: 8. The CDR3 has 15 amino acids. Per germline, CDR1 SGHTA and CDR2 FQGNSA. DNA of the CDR3: TGTGCCAGCAGCCCCGAGACAGGGAGATACAATGAGCAGTTCTTC. Protein: CASSPETGRYNEQFF.

The chain combines TRBV27 with TRBJ1-5; 10 nucleotides align to TRBD1. CDR1 and CDR2 from the germline V gene are MNHEY and SMNVEV (reference sequence). J lost 0 bases, V lost 4 bases, and 3 bases had no gene match. The CDR3 has 16 amino acids. CDR3: CASSSGDRGSNQPQHF. CDR3 nucleotides: TGTGCCAGCAGTTCCGGGGACAGGGGTAGCAATCAGCCCCAGCATTTT.

V is TRBV5-4 and J is TRBJ2-3; D call uncertain. Trimming left V 4 bases short and J 2 bases short, with 5 bases between. Germline CDR1 reads SGHNT; CDR2 reads YYREEE (reference sequence). This CDR3 comprises 12 residues. The CDR3 bases are TGTGCCAGCAGCCCTTCCACAGATACGCAGTATTTT. This translates into CASSPSTDTQYF. Combining the CDR3 with reference TRBV5-4 and TRBJ2-3 gives the whole variable domain ETGVTQSPTHLIKTRGQQVTLRCSSQSGHNTVSWYQQALGQGPQFIFQYYREEENGRGNFPPRFSGLQFPNYSSELNVNALELDDSALYLCASSPSTDTQYFGPGTRLTVL.

V usage is TRBV11-3 and J usage is TRBJ2-1; 7 nucleotides align to TRBD2. The CDR3 contains 16 residues. V shed 5 bases and J 5 bases; nucleotides not matched to a gene: 12. Germline V lookup: CDR1 SGHNT, CDR2 YENEEA. CDR3 residues: CASSPGGGGGHNEQFF. The CDR3 nucleotides are TGTGCCAGCAGCCCCGGTGGTGGCGGGGGTCACAATGAGCAGTTCTTC.

The genes are TRBV27 and TRBJ1-2; TRBD1 might be the D (5 bases). The CDR3 consists of 14 residues. Trimming cost V 3 bases and J 3 bases, with 11 bases left between them. Germline CDR1 reads MNHEY; CDR2 reads SMNVEV (reference sequence). The CDR3 DNA is TGTGCCAGCAGTTTGGCCAGGGATGACTATGGCTACACCTTC. Residues: CASSLARDDYGYTF.

This chain links TRBV7-3 with TRBJ2-2; 8 bases match TRBD1. Germline CDR1 SGHTA, CDR2 FQGTGA. The CDR3 runs to 17 residues. After removal of 5 bases from V and 0 bases from J, the junction contained 8 bases not matched to a gene. This CDR3 is CASSRTGQGSNTGELFF. CDR3 in DNA: TGTGCCAGCAGCAGGACCGGACAGGGTTCGAACACCGGGGAGCTGTTTTTT.

The chain's CDR3 is CASSDRDLYTGELFF. The CDR3 bases are TGTGCCAGCAGCGACCGGGACTTGTACACCGGGGAGCTGTTTTTT. The chain couples TRBV7-9 to TRBJ2-2, with a tentative D call TRBD2 (6 bases). Deletions cut 5 bases from V and 3 bases from J, with 13 bases between. Germline CDR1 is SEHNR and CDR2 is FQNEAQ (reference sequence). This CDR3 is 15 amino acids long.

The chain employs TRBV2 and TRBJ1-1, with 8 bases aligning to TRBD1. This CDR3 comprises 14 residues. The ends lost 4 bases at V and 4 bases at J; junction bases unmatched: 5. Germline CDR1 SNHLY, CDR2 FYNNEI. Here the CDR3 DNA reads TGTGCCAGCAGTGGAGGACAGGGTGCCACTGAAGCTTTCTTT. Protein: CASSGGQGATEAFF.

The chain employs TRBV7-3 and TRBJ2-2; 7 nucleotides align to TRBD1. The germline gives CDR1 SGHTA, CDR2 FQGTGA. The CDR3 totals 15 residues. V trimming: 2 bases; J trimming: 1 base; junction bases outside the gene matches: 1. This CDR3 is CASSLGTVNTGELFF. The CDR3 DNA sequence: TGTGCCAGCAGCTTAGGGACAGTGAACACCGGGGAGCTGTTTTTT.